The source of this T cell receptor beta chain is a study of identical twins (TCRdb year 2016). Background on the whole study: To test whether fetal clonotypes persist, this study deep-sequenced TCR alpha and beta repertoires from monozygotic twins, from unrelated adults of various ages, and from cord blood. Replicate twin experiments were performed at different times using different library preparation protocols to rule out contamination.

Findings and caveats that apply to the study as a whole: In beta out-of-frame sequences, excess twin sharing was weaker, because having fewer shared sequences lowered the signal-to-noise ratio. Compared with coincidental sharing between unrelated individuals, out-of-frame TCR alpha sequences shared between twins had an excess of sequences with low generation probability. In monozygotic twins, out-of-frame TCR alpha sharing was systematically underestimated by recombination models, although the models agreed with sharing between unrelated individuals. Because the same donors could not be followed over many years, conclusions were based on cross-sectional statistical analysis. Abundant cord blood beta clonotypes had fewer insertions, young adult naive repertoires showed a similar but weaker trend, and memory repertoires showed no such trend. Invariant T cells such as MAIT and iNKT could partly confound zero-insertion analyses, though diverse VJ usage argued against this for most clonotypes.

Every donor in the study was a healthy Caucasian. The twin cohort comprised three pairs of female monozygotic twins, all aged about 18 to 30 years. Positive isolation kits from Invitrogen were used to isolate CD4+ and CD8+ T cell populations. Its CDR3 holds 14 amino acids, cysteine through phenylalanine. CDR3 DNA is the only sequence kept; it has 42 bases, read in frame from the first base. Based on the germline V gene, the CDR1 and CDR2 sequences are SGHTA and FQGNSA. V is shortened by 5 bases, J by 0 bases, and the region joining them spans 10 bases. This clonotype was seen more than once but under ten times. Its antigen is still unknown. It has no much larger one-base neighbor in the sample; base qualities were not kept. Library preparation was by 5' RACE. The sequencing machine was an Illumina HiSeq 2000. Template switching introduced a universal primer binding site; the final cDNA contained a unique molecular identifier, enabling accurate counting of TCR cDNA molecules. Specific primers in the conserved constant-segment region were used to synthesize first-strand cDNA for TCR alpha and beta chains. To control for contamination, every cDNA library was double barcoded, receiving both a SMART-Mk sample barcode and Illumina barcodes. Two successive PCR steps introduced TruSeq adapter sequences along with Illumina sample barcodes. The Illumina HiSeq platform was used with custom primers to sequence TCR alpha and beta cDNA libraries. In the original analysis: MiGEC was used to process raw reads and extract unique molecular identifiers, and MiXCR was used to find CDR3 positions. For each individual, recombination models were inferred using an EM algorithm with the repgenHMM and IGoR tools. The tcR package in R was used for shared clonotype analysis, with sharing normalized by the product of cloneset sizes. To study raw recombination free of thymic and clonal selection effects, out-of-frame nonproductive sequences were analyzed. In-frame beta chains were kept once TCRdb had trimmed the public reads at Q25 with fastp and called clones with MiXCR. Merged by CDR3 protein, the rows form single entries marked with the most common genes and DNA. None of the V and J calls come from the authors' own analysis; TCRdb made them. Present in this sample are some 320,000 distinct CDR3 sequences, 10% to 15% of which were seen just once. About 7% of the sample rests with the top ten.

These data were also reused for a study on yellow fever vaccine responses in identical twins. The second study's authors report: According to the authors, the vaccine-induced T cell response in identical twins seemed to be partly convergent and partly specific to each individual. The study precisely tracked vaccine-responding T cell clones in identical twins.

The chain is assembled from TRBV7-2 and TRBJ2-5, with no confident D gene call. The sample consisted of CD8+ T cells sorted from blood. This receptor was taken from a woman younger than 35 in good health. The nucleotides read TGTGCCAGCAGCCTTTATTTTGACCAAGAGACCCAGTACTTC. Translated, it gives CASSLYFDQETQYF. Reference TRBV7-2 and TRBJ2-5 genes cover what lies past the CDR3, so the full variable domain is GAGVSQSPSNKVTEKGKDVELRCDPISGHTALYWYRQSLGQGLEFLIYFQGNSAPDKSGLPSDRFSAERTGGSVSTLTIQRTQQEDSAVYLCASSLYFDQETQYFGPGTRLLVL.